Below are 3 T cell receptor beta chains sequenced from a single sample in a study of cytomegalovirus exposure and HLA in healthy donors. PCR involved 60 Vbeta and 13 Jbeta primers. Produced via immunoSEQ multiplex PCR; TCRdb's table is partial and in-frame only. The sample shows under 100,000 clones, more than 50% of them seen only once. Sequencing was carried out using PBMCs. Source of these receptors: a woman aged 40 to 50 in good health and CMV-seropositive.

V gene TRBV18 combines with J gene TRBJ1-2; 9 bases align to TRBD1. This CDR3 is 16 amino acids long. The trim removed 1 base at V and 2 bases at J, leaving 5 bases unmatched. In germline, CDR1 is KGHSH, CDR2 LQKENI. CDR3 nucleotide sequence: TGTGCCAGCTCACCACTAGGGACAGGGAACAACTATGGCTACACCTTC. Translation: CASSPLGTGNNYGYTF.

V and J are TRBV20-1 and TRBJ1-1; 7 nucleotides agree with TRBD1. V dropped 6 bases and J dropped 3; count of bases not matched to a gene: 1. CDR3 length equals 11 residues. Per the germline V gene, CDR1 is DFQATT and CDR2 is SNEGSKA (reference sequence). CDR3 residues: CSARGHTEAFF. CDR3 DNA sequence: TGCAGTGCAAGGGGGCACACTGAAGCTTTCTTT.

This clone has more than one count but fewer than ten. The chain recombines TRBV4-2 with TRBJ1-3; D is unresolved. Germline lookup yields CDR1 LGHNA and CDR2 YNFKEQ. CDR3 length equals 17 residues. Deletions cut 0 bases from V and 0 bases from J, with 12 bases between. The CDR3 loop is CASSQDPWQNSGNTIYF. The CDR3, as DNA: TGTGCCAGCAGCCAAGATCCGTGGCAGAACTCTGGAAACACCATATATTTT.